This T cell receptor beta chain comes out of a study of blood T cell repertoires in COVID-19 (TCRdb year 2020). Context from the whole study: Samples covering the acute and convalescent phases of COVID-19 were provided by collaborators in the United States, Italy and Spain. The samples were drawn from the first 160 participants of the ongoing ImmuneRACE study and from roughly 1,300 subjects provided by 6 global collaborators. The repertoires were made available in a free public database intended to serve as a resource for research on the immune response to SARS-CoV-2. The material from the prospective study consisted of cDNA or gDNA derived from T cells, B-cell-depleted T cells, or PBMCs. A de-identified subject ID, COVID-19 status, age in years and sex were almost always included in the sample metadata. Deeply sampled blood TCRbeta repertoires from subjects exposed to, actively infected with, or recovered from COVID-19 were included in the dataset. Where available, HLA class I and class II types were taken from metadata supplied by the sample provider and were not determined by assay-based typing. What the research found in general, with its limitations: The amount of clinical and demographic metadata varied by source and participant and was provided uncurated.

The immunoSEQ Assay, a bias-controlled multiplex PCR, was used to amplify TCRbeta CDR3 regions from genomic DNA. From the authors' description of their analysis: Nucleated cell counts per sample were estimated from amplification of reference gene primers within the assay. Sequence reads were collapsed and filtered to measure the absolute abundance of every unique TCRbeta CDR3 rearrangement. For each sample, productive Simpson clonality was calculated by taking the square root of Simpson's diversity index across productive rearrangements. Drawn from immuneACCESS, this table holds only the in-frame rearrangements with V and J called that TCRdb kept. Clones are partly lost; checked studies trace under half to an unresolved V gene and leave the rest unexplained. V and J calls and clone size are those listed in that table; D and trimming were worked out from the DNA. The sample data list around 260,000 clones, and roughly 86% of these were observed just once. The ten most abundant clones make up about 4% of the sample.

The collaborating institutions used their own protocols to collect whole blood in K2EDTA tubes. For TCRbeta analysis, collaborators shipped samples in one of three forms: frozen whole blood, isolated PBMCs, or DNA extracted from either of those sample types. Based on the germline V gene, the CDR1 and CDR2 sequences are MNHEY and SVGAGI. V gives up 6 bases and J gives up 0 bases, and the segment between their germline ends measures 12 bases. Its CDR3 holds 15 amino acids, cysteine through phenylalanine. The sequence is cut down to CDR3 DNA, 45 bases in frame from base 1. As to this clone: The antigen it binds to is not known. No much larger clonotype is one base removed from it; base qualities were not supplied.

In this chain, TRBV6-5 is recombined with TRBJ2-1, with the D gene call left open. The specimen was peripheral blood. The receptor comes from a man in his late teens or twenties with active or convalescent COVID-19. The CDR3 protein: CASRAELSSYNEQFF. In nucleotides, the sequence is TGTGCCAGCAGAGCCGAGTTAAGCTCCTACAATGAGCAGTTCTTC.